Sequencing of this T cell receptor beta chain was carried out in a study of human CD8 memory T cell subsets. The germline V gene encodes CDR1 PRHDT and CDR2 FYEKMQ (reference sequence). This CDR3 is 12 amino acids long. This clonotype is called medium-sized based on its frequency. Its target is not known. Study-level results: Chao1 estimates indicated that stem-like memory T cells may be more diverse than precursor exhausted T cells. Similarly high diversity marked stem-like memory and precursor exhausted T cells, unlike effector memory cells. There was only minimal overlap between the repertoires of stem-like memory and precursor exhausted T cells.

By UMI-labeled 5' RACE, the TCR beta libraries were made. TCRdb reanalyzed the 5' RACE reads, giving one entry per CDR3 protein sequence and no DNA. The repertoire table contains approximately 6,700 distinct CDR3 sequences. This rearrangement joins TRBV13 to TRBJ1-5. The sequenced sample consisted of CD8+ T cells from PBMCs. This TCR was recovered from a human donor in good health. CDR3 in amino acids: CASSLLGQPQHF.